Reported below is one TCR beta chain. This sample was included in a study of blood T cell repertoires in COVID-19. Background on the study: Specimens from acute and convalescent COVID-19 originated in the United States, Italy and Spain.

CDR1 is SGHDT, CDR2 YYEEEE, per germline. Trimming cost V 3 bases and J 5 bases; bases outside gene matches: 4. This CDR3 region has 13 residues. Sequencing used immunoSEQ multiplex PCR; TCRdb keeps in-frame clones, though not all of them. The sample contains about 61,000 clones, around 87% of which appear only once. The sequenced material came from peripheral blood. The V gene is TRBV5-6, the J gene TRBJ2-7, with TRBD1 identical over 8 bases. The clonotype comes from a man aged 55 to 70 with acute or convalescent COVID-19. The CDR3 sequence: CASSSTGVHEQYF. The CDR3 coding sequence is TGTGCCAGCAGCTCGACAGGGGTGCACGAGCAGTACTTC. Using reference TRBV5-6 and TRBJ2-7 for the parts outside the CDR3, the full variable domain is DAGVTQSPTHLIKTRGQQVTLRCSPKSGHDTVSWYQQALGQGPQFIFQYYEEEERQRGNFPDRFSGHQFPNYSSELNVNALLLGDSALYLCASSSTGVHEQYFGPGTRLTVT.